The clone carrying this T cell receptor beta chain was seen many times. The sample originates from a study of blood T cell repertoires in COVID-19. Study-level background: COVID-19 samples collected from the United States, Italy and Spain covered acute and convalescent phases. T cells, B-cell-depleted T cells, or PBMCs provided the cDNA or gDNA that served as material.

The CDR3 sequence is 13 residues long. V shed 0 bases and J shed 3 bases, with 6 bases lying between them. Germline CDR1 reads MGHRA; CDR2 reads YSYEKL. Per the authors' pipeline: Reference gene primer amplification yielded estimated nucleated cell counts. Clones were read by immunoSEQ multiplex PCR, and TCRdb kept only the in-frame ones, dropping some. V and J calls and clone size are given by that table; D and trimming were obtained from the DNA. The sample has 45,000 to 55,000 clones, 86% seen once. Sequences were obtained from peripheral blood. This sequence originates from a woman of 80 years or more with acute or convalescent COVID-19. The rearrangement uses TRBV4-1 and TRBJ2-7; D remains unclear. The CDR3: CASSQDPRYEQYF. The CDR3, as DNA: TGCGCCAGCAGCCAAGATCCCCGCTACGAGCAGTACTTC.